What follows are 15 T cell receptor beta chains derived from one specimen sequenced in a study of OX40 agonist ivuxolimab in advanced cancers. Assay used: immunoSEQ multiplex PCR; TCRdb lists only in-frame clones, some missing. The data contain 8,000 to 10,000 clones, 70% to 90% of them singletons. The specimen was CD4+ or CD8+ T cells sorted from blood, collected in a trial of the OX40 agonist ivuxolimab. Receptors were obtained from an adult with an advanced solid tumor such as melanoma, head and neck, liver or kidney cancer.

The gene calls are TRBV6-1 and TRBJ2-7, with D perhaps matching TRBD2 (6 bases). Germline loops: CDR1 MNHNS, CDR2 SASEGT. This CDR3 region has 15 residues. Trimming pared 0 bases from V and 4 bases from J, leaving 13 bases between. CDR3 protein: CASSEARSSVYEQYF. In DNA form, the CDR3 reads TGTGCCAGCAGTGAAGCCCGGTCTAGCGTTTACGAGCAGTACTTC.

This clone was detected once. This rearrangement joins TRBV9 to TRBJ1-4; D remains ambiguous. This CDR3 is 14 amino acids long. Germline CDR1 is SGDLS and CDR2 is YYNGEE. Trimming took 0 bases from V and 5 from J, leaving 8 bases between them. The CDR3 reads CASSVGRTNEKLFF. The DNA for the CDR3 is TGTGCCAGCAGCGTAGGGAGGACCAATGAAAAACTGTTTTTT.

The chain joins TRBV11-2 to TRBJ2-7; perhaps D is TRBD1 or TRBD2 (5 bases each). Germline V gene data show CDR1 as SGHAT and CDR2 as FQNNGV. The V end was cut by 2 bases, the J end by 0 bases, with 8 bases between. The CDR3 sequence is 14 residues long. CDR3 protein: CASSLPGTSYEQYF. Here the CDR3 DNA reads TGTGCCAGCAGCTTACCCGGGACCTCCTACGAGCAGTACTTC.

The chain couples TRBV30 to TRBJ2-7, with 7 bases identical to TRBD2. There are 13 residues in the CDR3. V was clipped by 6 bases and J by 4 bases; unmatched bases: 9. CDR1 GTSNPN and CDR2 SVGIG come from the germline V gene (reference sequence). The CDR3 DNA reads as TGTGCCTGTAATGGCGGGAGTTATTACGAGCAGTACTTC. Its protein product is CACNGGSYYEQYF.

The genes are TRBV19 and TRBJ2-7; 11 bases line up with TRBD1. Germline values: CDR1 LNHDA, CDR2 SQIVND (reference sequence). Losses at the gene ends were 3 bases for V and 2 bases for J; bases not matched to a gene: 3. The CDR3 has 15 amino acids. The DNA for the CDR3 is TGTGCCAGTAGTATGAAGGGACAGGGGGCCTACGAGCAGTACTTC. Encoded protein: CASSMKGQGAYEQYF. The entire variable domain, with the rest obtained from reference TRBV19 and TRBJ2-7, is as follows: DGGITQSPKYLFRKEGQNVTLSCEQNLNHDAMYWYRQDPGQGLRLIYYSQIVNDFQKGDIAEGYSVSREKKESFPLTVTSAQKNPTAFYLCASSMKGQGAYEQYFGPGTRLTVT.

This rearrangement joins TRBV19 to TRBJ2-7, with 11 bases matching TRBD2. V was clipped by 5 bases and J by 0 bases; unmatched bases: 6. The CDR3 extends over 16 amino acids. CDR1 is LNHDA, CDR2 SQIVND, per germline (reference sequence). The chain's CDR3 is CASSPRGTSGSYEQYF. Here the CDR3 DNA reads TGTGCCAGTAGTCCACGGGGGACTAGCGGCTCCTACGAGCAGTACTTC.

The J gene is TRBJ2-7, the V gene TRBV30; no reliable D call. V shed 3 bases and J shed 1 base, with 13 bases lying between them. Germline CDR1 GTSNPN, CDR2 SVGIG (reference sequence). The CDR3 runs to 14 residues. The CDR3 spells CAWRVSTASYEQYF. In DNA, the CDR3 is TGTGCCTGGAGGGTCAGCACCGCGTCCTACGAGCAGTACTTC.

The chain links TRBV29-1 to TRBJ2-7; D gene unclear. The CDR3 length is 11 residues. The V end lost 4 bases, the J end lost 2 bases, and 6 bases lay between the germline ends. Germline V gives CDR1 SQVTM, CDR2 ANQGSEA. The CDR3 loop reads CSVVIPYEQYF. In DNA, the CDR3 is TGCAGCGTTGTAATCCCCTACGAGCAGTACTTC.

V usage is TRBV7-9 and J usage is TRBJ2-7; no firm D call. V was pared by 4 bases and J by 5 bases, with 9 bases between. The CDR3 runs to 12 residues. CDR1 is SEHNR, CDR2 FQNEAQ, per germline (reference sequence). CDR3 protein: CASSSSTDEQYF. DNA for the CDR3: TGTGCCAGCAGCTCCTCCACCGACGAGCAGTACTTC.

The chain links TRBV27 to TRBJ1-5; D not resolved. This CDR3 has 16 residues. CDR1 is MNHEY, CDR2 SMNVEV, per germline (reference sequence). Trimming removed 9 bases from V and 0 bases from J, with 18 bases in between. The CDR3 region is CARYRGGLISNQPQHF. The CDR3 DNA follows: TGTGCCAGATACCGGGGAGGTTTAATTAGCAATCAGCCCCAGCATTTT.

The genes are TRBV2 and TRBJ2-5, with TRBD2 matching over 15 bases. The CDR3 is made up of 15 amino acids. CDR1 is SNHLY, CDR2 FYNNEI, per germline. Unmatched junction bases numbered 3, after V lost 5 bases and J lost 5 bases. This chain's CDR3 is CASSKGLAGGETQYF. In DNA, the CDR3 is TGTGCCAGCAGTAAGGGACTAGCGGGAGGTGAGACCCAGTACTTC.

This clone was seen only once. The chain combines TRBV11-2 with TRBJ1-5; D is possibly TRBD1 (6 bases). CDR3 length: 13 residues. CDR1 is SGHAT, CDR2 FQNNGV, per germline. Trimming cost V 3 bases and J 4 bases, with 7 bases left between them. The CDR3: CASSLGANQPQHF. The CDR3 DNA sequence: TGTGCCAGCAGCTTGGGGGCGAATCAGCCCCAGCATTTT. The variable domain in full, completed from reference TRBV11-2 and TRBJ1-5, reads EAGVAQSPRYKIIEKRQSVAFWCNPISGHATLYWYQQILGQGPKLLIQFQNNGVVDDSQLPKDRFSAERLKGVDSTLKIQPAKLEDSAVYLCASSLGANQPQHFGDGTRLSIL.

This chain connects TRBV18 to TRBJ2-1, with a possible D match to TRBD2 (5 bases). V was pared by 3 bases and J by 0 bases, with 9 bases between. The CDR3 has 15 amino acids. Germline V gene sequence: CDR1 KGHSH, CDR2 LQKENI. The CDR3 region is CASSPLGSSYNEQFF. The CDR3 DNA sequence: TGTGCCAGCTCACCTCTGGGGAGCTCCTACAATGAGCAGTTCTTC.

The chain is built from TRBV2 and TRBJ1-4; D is unclear. Germline lookup yields CDR1 SNHLY and CDR2 FYNNEI. The germline V and J ends were trimmed by 4 bases and 7 bases, with 13 bases remaining between them. The CDR3 covers 14 residues. The CDR3 protein is CASSVIPLGEKLFF. The CDR3 DNA reads TGTGCCAGCAGTGTCATACCCTTAGGTGAAAAACTGTTTTTT.

This rearrangement joins TRBV19 to TRBJ1-4, with D tentatively TRBD1 (6 bases). V was pared by 5 bases and J by 7 bases, with 20 bases between. The germline CDR1 and CDR2 sequences are LNHDA and SQIVND (reference sequence). This CDR3 is 16 amino acids long. CDR3 protein: CASSGSPRDISEKLFF. The CDR3 DNA sequence: TGTGCCAGTAGTGGAAGTCCCCGGGACATTTCTGAAAAACTGTTTTTT. The full variable domain, in which reference TRBV19 and TRBJ1-4 provide the parts outside the CDR3, is DGGITQSPKYLFRKEGQNVTLSCEQNLNHDAMYWYRQDPGQGLRLIYYSQIVNDFQKGDIAEGYSVSREKKESFPLTVTSAQKNPTAFYLCASSGSPRDISEKLFFGSGTQLSVL.